Sequencing of this T cell receptor beta chain was carried out in a study of regulatory T cells in long-lasting Graves disease. The CDR3 is 13 amino acids. CDR1 and CDR2 from the germline V gene are KGHDR and SFDVKD. V shed 4 bases and J 4 bases; nucleotides not matched to a gene: 2. Time point denoted: newly diagnosed GD, antithyroid drugs for less than 3 months. Researchers made the TCR library from RNA that was extracted from PBMCs. In its sample, this clonotype was seen many times. Arm-PCR with iRepertoire HTBI primers amplified the CDR3 regions for these TCR beta libraries. Via MiXCR, TCRdb re-called the multiplex PCR reads, giving one row per CDR3 protein. The sample has roughly 380,000 distinct CDR3 sequences, 16% seen once. The same data also contributed to another study, on T cells in Graves' hyperthyroidism and ophthalmopathy. That source notes: First-round RT-PCR with HTBI primers amplified the TCR CDR3 region.

V is TRBV24-1 and J is TRBJ2-7; 8 bases align to TRBD1. The sequences come from peripheral blood mononuclear cells (PBMCs), collected at new diagnosis, from a patient treated with antithyroid drugs. This TCR came from a man aged 40-49 years with Graves disease. CDR3 region: CATSDRTGYEQYF. The CDR3 region has the DNA TGTGCCACCAGTGACCGGACAGGGTACGAGCAGTACTTC.